Listed below are T cell receptor beta chains from one sample, sequenced in a study of T-cell memory formation after mild COVID-19. TCRdb called the 5' RACE reads again in MiXCR, with one record for every CDR3 protein. The sample has around 300,000 distinct CDR3 sequences, under 8.5% seen once. Sequencing used PBMCs or a T cell subset sorted from them (not recorded which). These TCRs come from a man aged 18 to 29 who had mild COVID-19 (a few samples of this study predate the infection). Cell type and time point are not known. Each CDR3 is given without its conserved first and last residue. The order of the fields is D gene, clone size, V gene, CDR3 length, CDR3 protein. A D gene is named only where the DNA matches it firmly. Where a row states a size, it is once, few, many or the class of an expanded clone; other rows omit it.

. few TRBV7-2 14 ASSRDRRGSYNEQF
. . TRBV5-1 11 ASSWARAGELF
TRBD1 many TRBV5-1 11 ASSSQGDYGYT
. . TRBV7-3 13 ASSLYSMTNNEQF
. few TRBV12-3/TRBV12-4 13 ASSFVRAGTNIQY
. many TRBV5-1 12 ASSAGSQGLWAF
. many TRBV12-3/TRBV12-4 9 ASSLMGTQY
TRBD1 . TRBV10-1 12 ASMGQGGTGELF
TRBD1 . TRBV9 13 ASSVTGNSNQPQH
. many TRBV27 13 ASSLWGRSNYGYT
TRBD1 . TRBV12-3/TRBV12-4 11 ASGQGAWETQY
TRBD2 few TRBV2 12 ASSGPPLPGGQY
TRBD1 few TRBV7-2 14 ASSPPGTGNNSPLH
. many TRBV6-2/TRBV6-3 13 ASSYPGPPTDTQY
. . TRBV7-9 11 ASTTNSNTEAF
. . TRBV4-1 13 ASSPGLGGNQPQH
. many TRBV20-1 13 SAGNPTGTTDTQY
. few TRBV15 12 ATTTGEMNTEAF
. few TRBV5-1 13 ASSFRGTRTDTQY
. many TRBV12-3/TRBV12-4 12 ASSPQFGGDTQY
TRBD2 few TRBV5-1 12 ASTITAGGREQY
TRBD1 . TRBV5-1 12 ASSHRGDSYEQY
. . TRBV7-8 14 ASSRTRDRTPDTQY
. few TRBV29-1 9 SVSPGAEAF
. few TRBV5-4 12 ASSSGGERQPQH
TRBD2 few TRBV9 15 ASSVDFGGSLSYEQY
. . TRBV14 14 ASSQGVRLNTGELF
. few TRBV7-9 13 ASSLSSVRNEKLF